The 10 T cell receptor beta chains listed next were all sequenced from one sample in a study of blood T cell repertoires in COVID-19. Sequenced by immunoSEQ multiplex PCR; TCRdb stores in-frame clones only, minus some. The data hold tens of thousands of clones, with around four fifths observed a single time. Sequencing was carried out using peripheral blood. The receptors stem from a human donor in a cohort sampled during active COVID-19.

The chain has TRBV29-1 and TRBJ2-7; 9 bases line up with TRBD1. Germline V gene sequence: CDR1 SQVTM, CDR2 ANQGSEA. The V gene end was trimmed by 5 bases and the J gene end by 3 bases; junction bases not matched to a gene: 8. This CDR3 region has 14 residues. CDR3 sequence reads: CSVIDRDRVYEQYF. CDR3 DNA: TGCAGCGTTATAGATAGGGACAGGGTCTACGAGCAGTACTTC.

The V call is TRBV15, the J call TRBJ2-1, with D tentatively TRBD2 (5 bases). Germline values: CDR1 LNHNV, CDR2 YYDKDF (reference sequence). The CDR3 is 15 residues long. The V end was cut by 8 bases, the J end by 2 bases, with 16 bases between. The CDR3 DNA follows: TGTGCCACCGGTTTTTACACTAGACCCTACAATGAGCAGTTCTTC. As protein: CATGFYTRPYNEQFF.

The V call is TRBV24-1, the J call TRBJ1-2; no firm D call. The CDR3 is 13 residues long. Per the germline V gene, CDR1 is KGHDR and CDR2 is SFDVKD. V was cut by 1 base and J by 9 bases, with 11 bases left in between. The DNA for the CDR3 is TGTGCCACCAGTGATTTCTCGGGTTATAGCTACACCTTC. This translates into CATSDFSGYSYTF.

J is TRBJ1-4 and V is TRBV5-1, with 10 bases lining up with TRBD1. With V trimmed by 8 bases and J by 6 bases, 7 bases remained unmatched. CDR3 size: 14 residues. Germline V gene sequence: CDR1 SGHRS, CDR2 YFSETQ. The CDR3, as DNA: TGCGCCAGTAAAGCCGGGACAGGGGATGAAAAACTGTTTTTT. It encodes CASKAGTGDEKLFF.

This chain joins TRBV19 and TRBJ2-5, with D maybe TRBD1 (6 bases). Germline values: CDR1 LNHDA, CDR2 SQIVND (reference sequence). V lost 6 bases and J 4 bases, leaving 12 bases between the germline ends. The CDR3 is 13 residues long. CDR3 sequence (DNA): TGTGCCAGTAGCACAGGGAAGGGAGAGACCCAGTACTTC. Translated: CASSTGKGETQYF.

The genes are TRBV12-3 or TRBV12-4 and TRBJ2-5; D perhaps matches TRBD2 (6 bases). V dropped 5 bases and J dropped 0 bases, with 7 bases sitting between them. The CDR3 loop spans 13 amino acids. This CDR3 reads CASSPGDQETQYF. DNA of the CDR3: TGTGCCAGCAGTCCGGGGGACCAAGAGACCCAGTACTTC.

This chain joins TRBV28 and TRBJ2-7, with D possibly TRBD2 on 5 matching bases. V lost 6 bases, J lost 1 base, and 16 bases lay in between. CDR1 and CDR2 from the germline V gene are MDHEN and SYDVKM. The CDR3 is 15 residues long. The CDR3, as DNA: TGTGCCAGCAGGGGAGATCGGTACTATTCCTACGAGCAGTACTTC. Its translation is CASRGDRYYSYEQYF.

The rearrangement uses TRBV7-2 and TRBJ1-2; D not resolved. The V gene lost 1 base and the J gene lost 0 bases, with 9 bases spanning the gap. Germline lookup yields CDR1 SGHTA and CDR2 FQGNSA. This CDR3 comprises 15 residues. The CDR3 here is CASSLVADTNYGYTF. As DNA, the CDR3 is TGTGCCAGCAGCTTAGTGGCAGATACTAACTATGGCTACACCTTC.

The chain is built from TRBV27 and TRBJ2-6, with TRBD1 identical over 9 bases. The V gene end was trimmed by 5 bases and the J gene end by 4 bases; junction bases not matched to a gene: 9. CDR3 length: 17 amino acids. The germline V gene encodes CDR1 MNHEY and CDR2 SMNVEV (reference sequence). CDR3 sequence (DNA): TGTGCCAGCAGTCCGGGACAGGGAATTGCCGGGGCCAACGTCCTGACTTTC. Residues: CASSPGQGIAGANVLTF.

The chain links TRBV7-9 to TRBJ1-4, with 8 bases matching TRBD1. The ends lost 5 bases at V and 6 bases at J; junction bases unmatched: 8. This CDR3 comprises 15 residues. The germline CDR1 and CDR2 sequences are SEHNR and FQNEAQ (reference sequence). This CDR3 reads CASSGSGGGDEKLFF. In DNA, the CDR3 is TGTGCCAGCAGCGGATCAGGGGGCGGGGATGAAAAACTGTTTTTT.